A selection of T cell receptor beta chains follows, all from one sample in a study of T-cell reconstitution after alpha-beta-depleted transplantation in children. Via MiXCR, TCRdb re-called the PCR reads, giving one row per CDR3 protein. The data show approximately 490,000 distinct CDR3 sequences, about 10% seen once. The sequenced sample was PBMCs, obtained before TCRalphabeta/CD19-depleted stem cell transplant. These receptors originate from a child aged 2-15 years with inherited bone marrow failure, due to receive a stem cell transplant. CDR3s include the opening cysteine and the closing phenylalanine or tryptophan. A D gene is named only where the DNA matches it firmly. Not every row has a clone size; where given, it reads once, few, many or a size class.

cdr3_aa | cdr3_nt | j_call | v_call | clone_size | d_call
CASIEGGDQPQHF | TGTGCCAGCATTGAAGGAGGAGATCAGCCCCAGCATTTT | TRBJ1-5 | TRBV28 | many | .
CASSAQPGDTQYF | TGTGCCAGCAGCGCTCAACCGGGGGATACGCAGTATTTT | TRBJ2-3 | TRBV7-2 | many | .
CASSAQGAYGNQPQHF | TGTGCCAGCAGTGCTCAGGGGGCCTACGGCAATCAGCCCCAGCATTTT | TRBJ1-5 | TRBV27 | few | TRBD1
CASSRQGTISGANVLTF | TGTGCCAGCAGCCGTCAAGGGACCATCTCTGGGGCCAACGTCCTGACTTTC | TRBJ2-6 | TRBV7-9 | few | .
CASSYQAGGGPYNEQFF | TGTGCCAGCAGTTACCAGGCCGGCGGGGGCCCCTACAATGAGCAGTTCTTC | TRBJ2-1 | TRBV6-2/TRBV6-3 | many | .
CSAQMRNTGELFF | TGCAGTGCTCAGATGAGGAACACCGGGGAGCTGTTTTTT | TRBJ2-2 | TRBV20-1 | . | .
CASSFEGRKETQYF | TGTGCCAGCAGTTTTGAGGGAAGGAAAGAGACCCAGTACTTC | TRBJ2-5 | TRBV12-3/TRBV12-4 | many | .
CASSLKLARGETQYF | TGTGCCAGCAGCCTAAAGTTGGCCCGTGGTGAGACCCAGTACTTC | TRBJ2-5 | TRBV5-6 | many | .
CASRWTGLADNEQFF | TGTGCCAGCAGATGGACGGGACTAGCGGACAATGAGCAGTTCTTC | TRBJ2-1 | TRBV5-4 | . | TRBD2
CASSLGASGNTIYF | TGTGCCAGCAGCTTAGGAGCCTCTGGAAACACCATATATTTT | TRBJ1-3 | TRBV7-2 | many | .
CASSQESGTSAYEQYF | TGTGCCAGCAGCCAAGAAAGTGGCACTAGCGCCTACGAACAGTACTTC | TRBJ2-7 | TRBV4-2 | many | TRBD2
CASSQVLGTVVNTDTQYF | TGCGCCAGCAGCCAAGTGCTGGGGACAGTTGTGAACACAGATACGCAGTATTTT | TRBJ2-3 | TRBV4-3 | many | TRBD1
CASTVREGRETQYF | TGTGCCAGCACTGTGCGGGAGGGCCGAGAGACCCAGTACTTC | TRBJ2-5 | TRBV7-2 | many | TRBD2
CASSRPGEDIQYF | TGTGCCAGCAGCAGACCAGGGGAGGACATTCAGTACTTC | TRBJ2-4 | TRBV11-2 | . | .
CASSQDQTLTYEQYF | TGCGCCAGCAGCCAAGATCAGACGTTGACCTACGAGCAGTACTTC | TRBJ2-7 | TRBV4-3 | many | .
CASSLAAQPQHF | TGTGCCAGCAGCTTAGCGGCACAGCCCCAGCATTTT | TRBJ1-5 | TRBV7-2 | many | .
CAISRGRTQQETQYF | TGTGCCATCAGCCGCGGGAGAACGCAGCAAGAGACCCAGTACTTC | TRBJ2-5 | TRBV10-3 | many | TRBD2
CASSESLLRETQYF | TGTGCCAGCAGTGAATCTCTTCTCAGGGAGACCCAGTACTTC | TRBJ2-5 | TRBV6-1 | many | .
CASSLFLAGGPQETQYF | TGCGCCAGCAGCTTATTCCTAGCGGGAGGACCGCAAGAGACCCAGTACTTC | TRBJ2-5 | TRBV5-1 | many | TRBD2
CASRRTSAHTQYF | TGTGCCAGCAGGCGGACTAGCGCGCATACGCAGTATTTT | TRBJ2-3 | TRBV28 | many | TRBD2
CASSLVRGGGYTF | TGTGCCAGCAGTTTAGTGAGGGGCGGTGGCTACACCTTC | TRBJ1-2 | TRBV12-3/TRBV12-4 | many | .
CSVGRTNQPQHF | TGCAGTGTCGGACGGACAAATCAGCCCCAGCATTTT | TRBJ1-5 | TRBV20-1 | . | .
CASSLALRGGYEQYF | TGTGCCAGCAGTTTAGCGCTAAGGGGCGGGTACGAGCAGTACTTC | TRBJ2-7 | TRBV12-3/TRBV12-4 | many | .
CASSGGGTSGYFPTGELFF | TGCGCCAGCAGCGGAGGTGGGACTAGCGGCTATTTCCCCACCGGGGAGCTGTTTTTT | TRBJ2-2 | TRBV5-1 | many | TRBD2
CASSLYVFGGNEQFF | TGTGCCAGCAGCTTGTATGTGTTTGGAGGCAATGAGCAGTTCTTC | TRBJ2-1 | TRBV7-2 | few | .
CASSAGTEGGLVQFF | TGTGCCAGCTCAGCCGGGACAGAAGGAGGATTGGTGCAGTTCTTC | TRBJ2-1 | TRBV18 | . | TRBD1